The 21 T cell receptor beta chains given below trace back to one sample, sequenced in a study of T cell responses to AZD1222 COVID-19 vaccine. TCRdb keeps only in-frame clones here, not all; method: immunoSEQ multiplex PCR. The sample lists about 76,000 clones, around 89% occurring once. The sample was peripheral blood, taken on day 0 of MenACWY control vaccination. The receptor source for this set is an adult in good health.

This sequence joins TRBV14 and TRBJ2-3; D gene unclear. The CDR3 is made up of 12 amino acids. Per germline, CDR1 SGHDN and CDR2 FVKESK. Trimming cost V 2 bases and J 5 bases, with 5 bases left between them. The CDR3 DNA reads as TGTGCCAGCAGCCAATGGGGAGATACGCAGTATTTT. It encodes CASSQWGDTQYF. Full variable domain (remainder filled in from reference TRBV14 and TRBJ2-3): EAGVTQFPSHSVIEKGQTVTLRCDPISGHDNLYWYRRVMGKEIKFLLHFVKESKQDESGMPNNRFLAERTGGTYSTLKVQPAELEDSGVYFCASSQWGDTQYFGPGTRLTVL.

The chain employs TRBV7-9 and TRBJ1-2; D remains unclear. V lost 0 bases to trimming and J lost 3 bases, with 5 bases between them. This CDR3 has 13 residues. In germline, CDR1 is SEHNR, CDR2 FQNEAQ (reference sequence). The DNA of the CDR3 is TGTGCCAGCAGCTTAGCCCTGGACTATGGCTACACCTTC. Residues: CASSLALDYGYTF.

The chain has TRBV19 and TRBJ2-7; D tentatively fits TRBD1 or TRBD2 (5 bases each). Per germline, CDR1 LNHDA and CDR2 SQIVND (reference sequence). Deletions cut 1 base from V and 6 bases from J, with 16 bases between. The CDR3 totals 15 residues. CDR3 DNA: TGTGCCAGTAGTATAGTAGCAGGGAGTTTGGGCGAGCAGTACTTC. Its translation is CASSIVAGSLGEQYF. Full variable domain (remainder filled in from reference TRBV19 and TRBJ2-7): DGGITQSPKYLFRKEGQNVTLSCEQNLNHDAMYWYRQDPGQGLRLIYYSQIVNDFQKGDIAEGYSVSREKKESFPLTVTSAQKNPTAFYLCASSIVAGSLGEQYFGPGTRLTVT.

The V and J genes are TRBV28 and TRBJ1-1; D not certain. The length of the CDR3 is 12 residues. The V end was cut by 3 bases, the J end by 10 bases, with 12 bases between. CDR1 MDHEN and CDR2 SYDVKM come from the germline V gene. In DNA form, the CDR3 reads TGTGCCAGCAGTTTGCCCCTGAGGGCAGCTTTCTTT. This encodes CASSLPLRAAFF.

The chain carries TRBV27 and TRBJ1-6; no definite D call. The germline V and J ends were trimmed by 5 bases and 10 bases, with 12 bases remaining between them. The length of the CDR3 is 13 residues. Germline V CDR1 and CDR2: MNHEY, SMNVEV (reference sequence). The CDR3 coding sequence is TGTGCCAGCAGTAGGGTGAGAGGCTCACCCCTCCACTTT. This codes for CASSRVRGSPLHF.

In DNA, the CDR3 is TGTGCCAGCAGCTTCAGACAGGGGAGCTCGGAGGGCTACACCTTC. This sequence encodes CASSFRQGSSEGYTF. This chain connects TRBV7-2 to TRBJ1-2; 8 bases are a match to TRBD1. The CDR3 extends over 15 amino acids. Germline V CDR1 and CDR2: SGHTA, FQGNSA. Trimming removed 3 bases from V and 8 bases from J; junction bases left unmatched: 11.

The chain recombines TRBV4-3 with TRBJ1-2; the D is unclear. This CDR3 is built from 15 residues. With 1 base removed from V and 4 bases from J, the gap between germline ends came to 13 bases. Germline CDR1 is LGHNA and CDR2 is YSLEER. The CDR3, as DNA: TGCGCCAGCAGCCAAGCCATGGAAGGCTTCTATGGCTACACCTTC. Amino acid sequence: CASSQAMEGFYGYTF.

This clone was seen only once. This rearrangement joins TRBV28 to TRBJ2-7; D gene unclear. The CDR3 is made up of 11 amino acids. Trimming shortened V by 7 bases and J by 5 bases, and 9 bases separated the two germline ends. Germline lookup yields CDR1 MDHEN and CDR2 SYDVKM. As DNA, the CDR3 is TGTGCCAGCATCGGATTTGACGAGCAGTACTTC. Translated, it gives CASIGFDEQYF. Supplemented by reference TRBV28 and TRBJ2-7, the full variable domain reads DVKVTQSSRYLVKRTGEKVFLECVQDMDHENMFWYRQDPGLGLRLIYFSYDVKMKEKGDIPEGYSVSREKKERFSLILESASTNQTSMYLCASIGFDEQYFGPGTRLTVT.

CDR3: CASSLVGPQVDEQYF. CDR3 nucleotide sequence: TGTGCCAGCAGCTTGGTAGGGCCCCAGGTGGACGAGCAGTACTTC. The V call is TRBV5-6, the J call TRBJ2-7; unclear D gene. The V and J ends lost 0 bases and 5 bases respectively, with 15 bases between them. The germline CDR1 and CDR2 sequences are SGHDT and YYEEEE. There are 15 residues in the CDR3.

Concerning this clone itself: Different DNA sequences within this sample yield the same CDR3. The chain is built from TRBV7-9 and TRBJ1-1; D ambiguous. With 5 bases removed from V and 3 bases from J, the gap between germline ends came to 4 bases. The CDR3 has 11 amino acids. The germline V gene encodes CDR1 SEHNR and CDR2 FQNEAQ (reference sequence). The CDR3 DNA reads as TGTGCCAGCAGCCTCGACACTGAAGCTTTCTTT. Residues: CASSLDTEAFF.

The chain recombines TRBV4-1 with TRBJ2-1; unclear D gene. This CDR3 spans 18 amino acids. Between the trimmed V and J ends, which lost 1 base and 0 bases, there was a span of 16 bases. Germline CDR1 reads MGHRA; CDR2 reads YSYEKL. The CDR3 nucleotides read TGCGCCAGCAGCCAAGGCGTGTTAAGGACGGCCTCCTACAATGAGCAGTTCTTC. Encoded protein: CASSQGVLRTASYNEQFF.

The chain links TRBV7-2 to TRBJ1-5, with TRBD1 matching 7 bases. The length of the CDR3 is 14 residues. CDR1 and CDR2 from the germline V gene are SGHTA and FQGNSA. The junction had 8 bases not matched to a gene; V was cut back by 5 bases and J by 7 bases. CDR3 protein: CASSGQGVGQPQHF. CDR3 coding DNA: TGTGCCAGCAGCGGGCAGGGGGTTGGGCAGCCCCAGCATTTT.

This clone showed up just once. The chain is built from TRBV5-1 and TRBJ2-3; D is perhaps TRBD2 (5 bases). Germline values: CDR1 SGHRS, CDR2 YFSETQ. V lost 1 base, J lost 9 bases, and 15 bases lay in between. The CDR3 is made up of 14 amino acids. The CDR3 reads CASSLLVVGSTQYF. DNA of the CDR3: TGCGCCAGCAGCTTGCTGGTCGTGGGGAGCACGCAGTATTTT.

Concerning this clone: An end of the junction differs from the germline gene, which may be a read error. The chain is built from TRBV12-3 or TRBV12-4 and TRBJ1-3; D possibly corresponds to TRBD1 (5 bases). This CDR3 has 13 amino acids. CDR3 residues: CASSFMIGTPMNF. DNA of the CDR3: TGTGCCAGCAGTTTTATGATAGGGACCCCCATGAATTTT.

The genes are TRBV6-2 or TRBV6-3 and TRBJ1-2, with D tentatively TRBD1 (6 bases). Germline V gene lookup returns CDR1 MNHEY and CDR2 SVGEGT. The CDR3 runs to 16 residues. V shed 4 bases and J shed 8 bases, with 23 bases lying between them. CDR3 loop: CASSSAAGEWGMGYTF. The CDR3 nucleotides are TGTGCCAGCAGTTCGGCGGCAGGGGAATGGGGTATGGGCTACACCTTC.

The rearrangement links TRBV18 to TRBJ1-2; D is undetermined. With 3 bases removed from V and 7 bases from J, the gap between germline ends came to 15 bases. The CDR3 extends over 14 amino acids. CDR1 and CDR2 (germline): KGHSH, LQKENI. Here the CDR3 DNA reads TGTGCCAGCTCACCCGACCTTGTCGGCTCTGGCTACACCTTC. Protein sequence: CASSPDLVGSGYTF.

A few counts support this clone. DNA of the CDR3: TGTGCCAGCCACCCCGGGGAGCACGATTATGGCTACACCTTC. Its protein is CASHPGEHDYGYTF. This chain uses TRBV18 with TRBJ1-2, with D unclear. Between the trimmed V and J ends, which lost 8 bases and 5 bases, there was a span of 18 bases. Germline CDR1 and CDR2: KGHSH and LQKENI. CDR3 length: 14 amino acids.

The CDR3: CASSEWVGSRAFF. For the CDR3, the DNA is TGTGCCAGCAGTGAATGGGTGGGGTCCCGAGCTTTCTTT. The chain joins TRBV25-1 to TRBJ1-1; D gene unclear. The CDR3 extends over 13 amino acids. Looked up from germline, CDR1 is MGHDK and CDR2 is SYGVNS. With 1 base removed from V and 10 bases from J, the gap between germline ends came to 13 bases. Using reference TRBV25-1 and TRBJ1-1 for the parts outside the CDR3, the full variable domain is EADIYQTPRYLVIGTGKKITLECSQTMGHDKMYWYQQDPGMELHLIHYSYGVNSTEKGDLSSESTVSRIRTEHFPLTLESARPSHTSQYLCASSEWVGSRAFFGQGTRLTVV.

The chain combines TRBV6-2 or TRBV6-3 with TRBJ2-2; D is ambiguous. The CDR3 loop spans 12 amino acids. The germline V and J ends were trimmed by 6 bases and 5 bases, with 7 bases remaining between them. The germline CDR1 and CDR2 sequences are MNHEY and SVGEGT. The CDR3 region has the DNA TGTGCCAGCAGCCCTAGTACCGGGGAGCTGTTTTTT. This encodes CASSPSTGELFF.

The chain is built from TRBV6-5 and TRBJ2-2; D possibly uses TRBD1 or TRBD2 (5 bases each). V was trimmed by 0 bases and J by 4 bases, leaving 6 bases between them. Germline V gene lookup returns CDR1 MNHEY and CDR2 SVGAGI. The CDR3 spans 14 residues. The CDR3 spells CASSYSGGTGELFF. The DNA for the CDR3 is TGTGCCAGCAGTTACTCTGGGGGCACCGGGGAGCTGTTTTTT.

This sequence joins TRBV7-2 and TRBJ1-2; the match to TRBD1 covers 12 bases. V dropped 5 bases and J dropped 9; count of bases not matched to a gene: 7. The V gene's germline CDR1 is SGHTA and CDR2 FQGNSA. The CDR3 is 14 residues long. The CDR3 nucleotides read TGTGCCAGCAGCCGGGGACAGGGGGCGTCTAGCTACACCTTC. This gives the protein CASSRGQGASSYTF.